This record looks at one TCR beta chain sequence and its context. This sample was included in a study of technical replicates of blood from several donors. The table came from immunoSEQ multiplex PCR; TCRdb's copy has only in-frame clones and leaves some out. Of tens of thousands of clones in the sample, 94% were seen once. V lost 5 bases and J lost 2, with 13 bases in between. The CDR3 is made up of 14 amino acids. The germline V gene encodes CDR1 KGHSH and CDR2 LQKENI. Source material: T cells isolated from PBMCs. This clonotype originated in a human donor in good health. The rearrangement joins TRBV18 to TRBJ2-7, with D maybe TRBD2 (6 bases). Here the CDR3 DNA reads TGTGCCAGCTCATCTCGTAGCGGCGCCTACGAGCAGTACTTC. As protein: CASSSRSGAYEQYF.